What follows are 3 T cell receptor beta chains derived from one specimen sequenced in a study of graft-versus-host responses after intestinal transplantation. The repertoire was sequenced with immunoSEQ multiplex PCR; TCRdb's copy has only in-frame clones and lacks some. The sample has over 10,000 clones, approximately 94% seen once. This material consisted of PBMCs, taken 950 to 1,300 days after intestinal transplantation. The receptors here all came from a human patient who received an intestinal transplant, so some T cells may come from the graft donor.

V usage is TRBV9 and J usage is TRBJ2-5, with TRBD1 matching 8 bases. The DNA end favors TRBJ2-7, so the J call may be wrong. This CDR3 has 12 amino acids. Germline CDR1 reads SGDLS; CDR2 reads YYNGEE. For the CDR3, the DNA is TGTGCCAGCACCGGGACAGGCTACGAGCAGTACTTC. This translates into CASTGTGYEQYF.

The V call is TRBV6-1, the J call TRBJ2-1; the D is unclear. In germline, CDR1 is MNHNS, CDR2 SASEGT. This CDR3 comprises 14 residues. V was shortened by 7 bases and J by 7 bases, with 17 bases between the two germline ends. The CDR3 coding sequence is TGTGCCAGCACGACCATGGGTGATAGGAATGAGCAGTTCTTC. Residues: CASTTMGDRNEQFF.

The chain is built from TRBV7-9 and TRBJ2-5; 9 bases line up with TRBD2. The CDR3 spans 12 residues. Trimming at V came to 8 bases and at J to 3 bases, leaving 1 base not matched to a gene. Germline V lookup: CDR1 SEHNR, CDR2 FQNEAQ (reference sequence). The CDR3 is CASRGGEETQYF. In DNA form, the CDR3 reads TGTGCCAGCCGCGGGGGGGAAGAGACCCAGTACTTC.